This is a list of T cell receptor beta chains from one sample in a study of cytomegalovirus exposure and HLA in healthy donors. Assay: immunoSEQ multiplex PCR; the TCRdb copy retains only in-frame clones and omits some. The repertoire consists of roughly 200,000 clones, with about 81% occurring once and the leading ten covering roughly 1.2%. The specimen sequenced was PBMCs. The source is a woman in her 30s in good health and CMV-seronegative. Each CDR3 is given with its conserved first and last residue. The D gene is left open where the match is weak. Not all rows give a size; the values are once, few, many and, for expanded clones, a class.

clone_size: .
j_call: TRBJ1-5
d_call: .
v_call: TRBV7-6
cdr3_aa: CASSLTGNSNQPQHF
cdr3_nt: TGTGCCAGCAGCTTAACAGGGAATAGCAATCAGCCCCAGCATTTT

clone_size: .
j_call: TRBJ2-7
d_call: TRBD1
v_call: TRBV5-4
cdr3_aa: CASSARTGGDYEQYF
cdr3_nt: TGTGCCAGCAGCGCGCGGACAGGGGGCGACTACGAGCAGTACTTC

clone_size: .
j_call: TRBJ2-3
d_call: .
v_call: TRBV5-1
cdr3_aa: CASSLDPSSTDTQYF
cdr3_nt: TGCGCCAGCAGCTTGGATCCTTCTAGCACAGATACGCAGTATTTT

clone_size: once
j_call: TRBJ2-2
d_call: .
v_call: TRBV6-1
cdr3_aa: CASTVTPETGELFF
cdr3_nt: TGTGCCAGCACGGTCACCCCTGAGACCGGGGAGCTGTTTTTT

clone_size: few
j_call: TRBJ1-2
d_call: .
v_call: TRBV28
cdr3_aa: CASSRGEDGYTF
cdr3_nt: TGTGCCAGCAGCCGAGGAGAGGATGGCTACACCTTC

clone_size: .
j_call: TRBJ2-2
d_call: .
v_call: TRBV4-1
cdr3_aa: CASSQVASPGHSNTGELFF
cdr3_nt: TGCGCCAGCAGCCAAGTCGCCTCGCCAGGGCATTCGAACACCGGGGAGCTGTTTTTT

clone_size: .
j_call: TRBJ2-7
d_call: TRBD2
v_call: TRBV27
cdr3_aa: CASSLYTSGTYEQYF
cdr3_nt: TGTGCCAGCAGTTTATACACTAGCGGAACCTACGAGCAGTACTTC

clone_size: once
j_call: TRBJ1-1
d_call: TRBD1
v_call: TRBV6-1
cdr3_aa: CASRKPGQGYTEAFF
cdr3_nt: TGTGCCAGCAGGAAACCGGGACAGGGTTACACTGAAGCTTTCTTT

clone_size: .
j_call: TRBJ2-4
d_call: TRBD1
v_call: TRBV5-1
cdr3_aa: CASSLGAGGKNIQYF
cdr3_nt: TGCGCCAGCAGCTTGGGGGCAGGGGGCAAAAACATTCAGTACTTC

clone_size: .
j_call: TRBJ1-1
d_call: TRBD1
v_call: TRBV5-4
cdr3_aa: CASSLDRGVSTEAFF
cdr3_nt: TGTGCCAGCAGCTTGGACAGGGGTGTGAGCACTGAAGCTTTCTTT

clone_size: few
j_call: TRBJ1-5
d_call: .
v_call: TRBV6-1
cdr3_aa: CAVRKGYSNQPQHF
cdr3_nt: TGTGCCGTCAGGAAAGGTTATAGCAATCAGCCCCAGCATTTT

clone_size: .
j_call: TRBJ2-7
d_call: TRBD2
v_call: TRBV5-4
cdr3_aa: CASSIRTSGRHYEQYF
cdr3_nt: TGTGCCAGCAGCATCCGGACTAGCGGGAGGCACTACGAGCAGTACTTC

clone_size: .
j_call: TRBJ2-1
d_call: TRBD2
v_call: TRBV29-1
cdr3_aa: CSVIGLAGGEQFF
cdr3_nt: TGCAGCGTCATTGGACTAGCGGGAGGTGAGCAGTTCTTC

clone_size: .
j_call: TRBJ2-7
d_call: .
v_call: TRBV11-2
cdr3_aa: CASSSRNVEAYEQYF
cdr3_nt: TGTGCCAGCAGCTCTAGGAATGTGGAGGCGTACGAGCAGTACTTC

clone_size: once
j_call: TRBJ1-1
d_call: .
v_call: TRBV5-1
cdr3_aa: CASSDGGQAFF
cdr3_nt: TGCGCCAGCAGCGACGGGGGGCAAGCTTTCTTT

clone_size: .
j_call: TRBJ1-2
d_call: .
v_call: TRBV7-2
cdr3_aa: CASSSDRRLYGYTF
cdr3_nt: TGTGCCAGCAGCTCAGACAGACGCCTTTACGGCTACACCTTC

clone_size: once
j_call: TRBJ2-7
d_call: TRBD1
v_call: TRBV6-5
cdr3_aa: CASSYSGTGRYEQYF
cdr3_nt: TGTGCCAGCAGTTACTCGGGGACAGGGAGATACGAGCAGTACTTC

clone_size: .
j_call: TRBJ2-7
d_call: .
v_call: TRBV5-4
cdr3_aa: CASSTRGEQYF
cdr3_nt: TGTGCCAGCAGCACAAGGGGCGAGCAGTACTTC

clone_size: .
j_call: TRBJ1-4
d_call: .
v_call: TRBV5-1
cdr3_aa: CASSSLSIREKLFF
cdr3_nt: TGCGCCAGCAGCTCCCTCTCGATCCGGGAAAAACTGTTTTTT

clone_size: once
j_call: TRBJ1-1
d_call: .
v_call: TRBV18
cdr3_aa: CASSPWGRNTEAFF
cdr3_nt: TGTGCCAGCTCACCCTGGGGGCGGAACACTGAAGCTTTCTTT

clone_size: .
j_call: TRBJ1-2
d_call: .
v_call: TRBV5-1
cdr3_aa: CASSPQTGTNYGYTF
cdr3_nt: TGCGCCAGCAGCCCTCAAACAGGCACTAACTATGGCTACACCTTC

clone_size: .
j_call: TRBJ1-2
d_call: TRBD1
v_call: TRBV6-6
cdr3_aa: CASRTGGYGYTF
cdr3_nt: TGTGCCAGCAGGACAGGGGGCTATGGCTACACCTTC

clone_size: .
j_call: TRBJ2-3
d_call: .
v_call: TRBV10-3
cdr3_aa: CAISEGGDTQYF
cdr3_nt: TGTGCCATCAGTGAGGGTGGCGATACGCAGTATTTT

clone_size: .
j_call: TRBJ2-7
d_call: .
v_call: TRBV14
cdr3_aa: CASSQFLRQEQYF
cdr3_nt: TGTGCCAGCAGCCAATTTCTTCGACAAGAGCAGTACTTC

clone_size: .
j_call: TRBJ1-2
d_call: TRBD1
v_call: TRBV30
cdr3_aa: CAWRGRGQGSNYGYTF
cdr3_nt: TGTGCCTGGAGGGGCCGTGGACAGGGCTCTAACTATGGCTACACCTTC

clone_size: .
j_call: TRBJ1-2
d_call: .
v_call: TRBV18
cdr3_aa: CASSPNGQLYGYTF
cdr3_nt: TGTGCCAGCTCACCTAATGGACAGCTCTATGGCTACACCTTC

clone_size: few
j_call: TRBJ2-7
d_call: TRBD2
v_call: TRBV4-2
cdr3_aa: CASSQPQGSGGPTGEQYF
cdr3_nt: TGTGCCAGCAGCCAACCCCAGGGTAGCGGGGGGCCTACGGGTGAGCAGTACTTC

clone_size: few
j_call: TRBJ1-2
d_call: TRBD1
v_call: TRBV5-8
cdr3_aa: CASSRTGPYGYTF
cdr3_nt: TGTGCCAGCAGCCGGACAGGGCCTTATGGCTACACCTTC

clone_size: .
j_call: TRBJ1-1
d_call: .
v_call: TRBV18
cdr3_aa: CASSPSRQLNTEAFF
cdr3_nt: TGTGCCAGCTCACCTTCGCGACAGTTGAACACTGAAGCTTTCTTT

clone_size: .
j_call: TRBJ1-3
d_call: .
v_call: TRBV7-9
cdr3_aa: CASSRSGNTIYF
cdr3_nt: TGTGCCAGCTCCCGCTCTGGAAACACCATATATTTT

clone_size: .
j_call: TRBJ2-7
d_call: TRBD2
v_call: TRBV27
cdr3_aa: CASSFPGLAGEREQYF
cdr3_nt: TGTGCCAGCAGTTTCCCGGGACTAGCGGGAGAGCGGGAGCAGTACTTC